This T cell receptor beta chain was retrieved from a study of blood T cell repertoires in COVID-19. Looked up from germline, CDR1 is LNHDA and CDR2 is SQIVND (reference sequence). Germline trimming cut 5 bases from V and 4 bases from J; bases unmatched to any gene: 10. The CDR3 consists of 16 residues. Profiled with immunoSEQ multiplex PCR; TCRdb holds only in-frame clones, not every one. The table shows under 300,000 clones, with roughly nine tenths occurring only once. This sequence originates from a woman in her 30s with COVID-19, enrolled during active disease. Sample: peripheral blood. This chain uses TRBV19 with TRBJ1-2; 10 bases map to TRBD1. Written as DNA, the CDR3 is TGTGCCAGTAGTCCTACCGGGACAGGGGTTAGCTATGGCTACACCTTC. This encodes CASSPTGTGVSYGYTF.